This TCR beta chain was documented in a study of blood T cell repertoires in COVID-19. The CDR3 is 15 residues long. CDR1 and CDR2 from the germline V gene are SGHAT and FQNNGV. V was shortened by 0 bases and J by 2 bases, with 10 bases between the two germline ends. Authors' data handling: Researchers report that nucleated cell counts were estimated from reference gene primer amplification. Some clones are missing from TCRdb's copy, which holds only in-frame ones; the method was immunoSEQ multiplex PCR. The V and J calls and clone size are taken from that table; D and trimming were inferred from the DNA. Here the sample spans fewer than 150,000 clones, around 90% being singletons.

Material for sequencing was peripheral blood. The chain links TRBV11-2 to TRBJ1-2; D gene ambiguous. The TCR originated in a human donor in a cohort sampled during active COVID-19. The CDR3 reads CASSLDQAGNYGYTF. CDR3 sequence (DNA): TGTGCCAGCAGCTTAGATCAGGCTGGGAACTATGGCTACACCTTC.